This T cell receptor (beta chain) is from a study of blood T cell repertoires in COVID-19. In the study overall: Samples of COVID-19 (acute and convalescent) were obtained from the United States, Italy and Spain. The cDNA or gDNA used as material had been derived from T cells, B-cell-depleted T cells, or PBMCs.

For this clone: Other DNA sequences in this specimen translate into the identical CDR3.

Original analysis: Reference gene primers were amplified, and this amplification served to estimate nucleated cell counts. Clones were read by immunoSEQ multiplex PCR, and TCRdb kept only the in-frame ones, dropping some. V and J calls and clone size are as listed in that table; D and trimming were resolved from the DNA. In the table there are some 110,000 clones, roughly 85% of which are singletons. The CDR3 is made up of 12 amino acids. V lost 5 bases, J lost 4 bases, and 6 bases lay in between. The chain joins TRBV12-3 or TRBV12-4 to TRBJ1-5; D remains unclear. The sample consisted of peripheral blood. The clonotype comes from a woman older than 75 with acute or convalescent COVID-19. The DNA of the CDR3 is TGTGCCAGCAGTCTACGTAATCAGCCCCAGCATTTT. Translating it yields CASSLRNQPQHF.